This T cell receptor beta chain was found in a study of Ad26.COV2.S vaccination and SARS-CoV-2 variants. Study at large: Each vaccinee took Ad26.COV2.S intramuscularly, once or twice 56 days apart. Whole-study results and caveats: Relative to placebo recipients, vaccine recipients exhibited elevated spike-specific TCR breadth.

Germline assignment: CDR1 LNHNV and CDR2 YYDKDF (reference sequence). The length of the CDR3 is 16 residues. V was pared by 0 bases and J by 4 bases, with 13 bases between. Remarks on this clone: Its antigen is unknown.

As to treatment: some 19 received Ad26.COV2.S at low or high dose, single or two shots; 5 received placebo; per-sample allocation not given. Sampling happened 63 days after the first vaccine or placebo injection. The study used a vaccine consisting of an Ad26 vector that expressed Wuhan-strain SARS-CoV-2 spike. Clones were sequenced by immunoSEQ multiplex PCR, and TCRdb holds only the in-frame ones, with some missing. Of 400,000 to 450,000 clones detected, around 92% appear once; the ten largest clones hold 1.5% to 2%. Specimen: peripheral blood, collected in a trial of Ad26.COV2.S vaccine versus placebo. The rearrangement links TRBV15 to TRBJ1-5; no firm D call. This clonotype was obtained from a person aged 18-65 years who received the Ad26.COV2.S COVID-19 vaccine or a placebo. CDR3 residues: CATSRDKQVVNQPQHF. CDR3 coding DNA: TGTGCCACCAGCAGAGATAAGCAGGTAGTAAATCAGCCCCAGCATTTT.